Here is one TCR beta chain with its context. Its antigen remains unidentified. Germline V gives CDR1 SGHTA, CDR2 FQGNSA. CDR3 length: 15 amino acids. With V trimmed by 5 bases and J by 0 bases, 6 bases remained unmatched. This sample was included in a study of OX40 agonist ivuxolimab in advanced cancers. Overall study: One hepatocellular carcinoma and two cutaneous melanoma patients partially responded. Points from the study as a whole: At doses 0.1 to 3.0 mg/kg, CD4+ and CD8+ clones expanded.

Measured with immunoSEQ multiplex PCR; TCRdb has only the in-frame clones, and not every one. The sample has fewer than 100,000 clones, about 86% seen once. The receptor was isolated from an adult with an advanced solid tumor such as melanoma, head and neck, liver or kidney cancer. J is TRBJ1-1 and V is TRBV7-2, with 7 bases aligning to TRBD1. The sample in question was CD4+ or CD8+ T cells sorted from blood, obtained in a trial of the OX40 agonist ivuxolimab. CDR3 loop: CASSPNRGMNTEAFF. CDR3 DNA: TGTGCCAGCAGCCCCAACAGGGGCATGAACACTGAAGCTTTCTTT.